The 14 T cell receptor beta chains below come from one sample, sequenced in a study of neurological immune-mediated disorders. TCRdb itself ran the 5' RACE reads through MiXCR, one entry per CDR3 protein. The sample records about 39,000 distinct CDR3 sequences, approximately 7.2% being singletons. The sequencing sample was made of CD4+ T cells from blood. These receptors came from a man aged 50-60 years in good health.

This clonotype was counted ten times or more. This chain's CDR3 is CASSPGLASAEQFF. For the CDR3, the DNA is TGCGCCAGCAGCCCGGGACTAGCGTCGGCCGAGCAGTTCTTC. The chain combines TRBV5-1 with TRBJ2-1; 10 bases are a match to TRBD2. CDR1 and CDR2 (germline): SGHRS, YFSETQ. This CDR3 is built from 14 residues. V lost 4 bases and J lost 10; bases outside the gene matches: 8.

This clonotype was counted ten times or more. The chain couples TRBV12-3 or TRBV12-4 to TRBJ1-5; 7 bases align to TRBD1. The CDR3 totals 16 residues. V lost 5 bases, J lost 2 bases, and 9 bases stayed unmatched. CDR3 region: CASSPGQSIRNQPQHF. As DNA, the CDR3 is TGTGCCAGCAGTCCGGGACAGTCTATTCGCAATCAGCCCCAGCATTTT.

This clonotype appeared many times. The V and J genes are TRBV2 and TRBJ2-3; D call uncertain. Deletions cut 1 base from V and 0 bases from J, with 2 bases between. The CDR3 runs 13 residues. Germline V gene lookup returns CDR1 SNHLY and CDR2 FYNNEI. The CDR3 here is CASSEGSTDTQYF. As DNA, the CDR3 is TGTGCCAGCAGTGAAGGGAGCACAGATACGCAGTATTTT.

This clonotype showed up many times. The genes are TRBV11-1 and TRBJ2-5; 8 bases agree with TRBD1. Losses at the gene ends were 5 bases for V and 4 bases for J; bases not matched to a gene: 6. The CDR3 sequence is 14 residues long. The germline CDR1 and CDR2 sequences are SGHAT and FQDESV (reference sequence). CDR3: CASSPRTGSETQYF. CDR3 nucleotides: TGTGCCAGCAGCCCTCGGACAGGGTCAGAGACCCAGTACTTC.

This clonotype has at least ten counts. The chain joins TRBV27 to TRBJ1-1; D is unclear. The CDR3 covers 15 residues. The V and J ends lost 8 bases and 3 bases respectively, with 19 bases between them. The germline CDR1 and CDR2 sequences are MNHEY and SMNVEV (reference sequence). Written as DNA, the CDR3 is TGTGCCAGCCTTTCCCGAGGTGGTGCGGACACTGAAGCTTTCTTT. Its protein product is CASLSRGGADTEAFF.

This clonotype was observed at least ten times. The chain employs TRBV19 and TRBJ2-7; TRBD2 agrees at 8 bases. The CDR3 length is 15 residues. Germline assignment: CDR1 LNHDA and CDR2 SQIVND (reference sequence). V lost 4 bases to trimming and J lost 0 bases; unmatched junction nucleotides: 5. The CDR3: CASSTSGRTSYEQYF. Here the CDR3 DNA reads TGTGCCAGTAGTACCAGCGGGAGAACCTCCTACGAGCAGTACTTC.

This clonotype was seen many times. The chain employs TRBV7-2 and TRBJ2-2, with D perhaps TRBD1 (6 bases). This CDR3 spans 12 amino acids. Germline V CDR1 and CDR2: SGHTA, FQGNSA. With 5 bases removed from V and 9 bases from J, the gap between germline ends came to 10 bases. The CDR3 DNA reads as TGTGCCAGCAGCCCCGGGACAAGGGAGCTGTTTTTT. The encoded protein is CASSPGTRELFF.

This chain links TRBV7-9 with TRBJ2-1; 7 nucleotides agree with TRBD2. CDR3 length: 11 amino acids. From germline, CDR1 is SEHNR and CDR2 FQNEAQ (reference sequence). V lost 5 bases, J lost 10 bases, and 2 bases stayed unmatched. For the CDR3, the DNA is TGTGCCAGCAGCCCGGGGGGAGAGCAGTTCTTC. Residues: CASSPGGEQFF.

This clonotype occurred many times. The chain links TRBV20-1 to TRBJ2-7, with TRBD1 identical over 10 bases. The CDR3 length is 17 residues. Germline V lookup: CDR1 DFQATT, CDR2 SNEGSKA (reference sequence). J was trimmed by 6 bases and V by 1 base; bases with no gene match: 15. CDR3 nucleotides: TGCAGTGCTAGAGCCCTTGCCGGGACAGGGGTGCTAGGCGAGCAGTACTTC. Its translation: CSARALAGTGVLGEQYF.

The table lists this clonotype with a few counts. This sequence joins TRBV7-2 and TRBJ1-5, with unresolved D. The CDR3 is 13 amino acids. Germline V gives CDR1 SGHTA, CDR2 FQGNSA. Between the trimmed V and J ends, which lost 1 base and 4 bases, there was a span of 5 bases. The CDR3 coding sequence is TGTGCCAGCAGCTTAGAGAGGAATCAGCCCCAGCATTTT. Residues: CASSLERNQPQHF. Full variable domain (remainder filled in from reference TRBV7-2 and TRBJ1-5): GAGVSQSPSNKVTEKGKDVELRCDPISGHTALYWYRQSLGQGLEFLIYFQGNSAPDKSGLPSDRFSAERTGGSVSTLTIQRTQQEDSAVYLCASSLERNQPQHFGDGTRLSIL.

This clonotype came up many times. J is TRBJ1-6 and V is TRBV19; 9 bases map to TRBD1. V dropped 8 bases and J dropped 11; count of bases not matched to a gene: 7. In germline, CDR1 is LNHDA, CDR2 SQIVND (reference sequence). This CDR3 is built from 13 residues. CDR3 nucleotides: TGTGCCAGTCAGGACAGGGGTCAGGCACCCCTCCACTTT. It is translated as CASQDRGQAPLHF.

This clonotype has a count of ten or more. The rearrangement links TRBV7-2 to TRBJ2-7, with D uncertain. From germline, CDR1 is SGHTA and CDR2 FQGNSA. Trimming removed 5 bases from V and 6 bases from J, with 11 bases in between. This CDR3 is 12 amino acids long. CDR3 in DNA: TGTGCCAGCAGCCCTACCCCGCTCGAGCAGTACTTC. Its protein product is CASSPTPLEQYF.

This clonotype was seen ten or more times. J is TRBJ2-3 and V is TRBV29-1, with D maybe TRBD2 (5 bases). The V and J ends lost 8 bases and 5 bases respectively, with 20 bases between them. The CDR3 runs 14 residues. From germline, CDR1 is SQVTM and CDR2 ANQGSEA. The CDR3 sequence: CSSAGGLRIDTQYF. The CDR3 DNA sequence: TGCAGCTCGGCGGGCGGGCTGAGGATAGATACGCAGTATTTT.

This clonotype appeared many times. The chain combines TRBV29-1 with TRBJ1-6; D not certain. CDR1 SQVTM and CDR2 ANQGSEA come from the germline V gene. This CDR3 spans 9 amino acids. V was clipped by 8 bases and J by 7 bases, with 3 bases between them. The CDR3 sequence is CSWNSPLHF. For the CDR3, the DNA is TGCAGCTGGAATTCACCCCTCCACTTT. Drawing the rest from reference TRBV29-1 and TRBJ1-6, the complete variable domain is SAVISQKPSRDICQRGTSLTIQCQVDSQVTMMFWYRQQPGQSLTLIATANQGSEATYESGFVIDKFPISRPNLTFSTLTVSNMSPEDSSIYLCSWNSPLHFGNGTRLTVT.